The rows below give T cell receptor beta chains drawn from one sample of a study of shared clonotypes between healthy human individuals. Some clones are missing from TCRdb's copy, which holds only in-frame ones; the method was immunoSEQ multiplex PCR. The repertoire holds about 2.1 million clones, with 90% to 95% as singletons. The specimen was naive CD8+ T cells from PBMCs. The receptor set was obtained from a young man in good health. Some clones in this sample may be carry-over from other donors' samples. Both conserved end residues are part of each CDR3. Fields, in order: V gene, J gene, CDR3 length, CDR3 protein.

TRBV7-3	TRBJ1-3	13	CASSLNPGNTIYF
TRBV11-2	TRBJ2-1	14	CASTLPASAEEQFF
TRBV7-9	TRBJ1-4	14	CASSLEATNEKLFF
TRBV28	TRBJ2-6	13	CASSGPGANVLTF
TRBV4-1	TRBJ2-1	20	CASSPGTGFHSGLAGDEQFF
TRBV4-1	TRBJ2-1	16	CASSQEEERRTGEQFF
TRBV10-3	TRBJ1-2	15	CAISDLRDPNYGYTF
TRBV27	TRBJ2-3	16	CASRRSSGSGADTQYF
TRBV6-5	TRBJ2-7	15	CASSLGPGRSYEQYF
TRBV7-9	TRBJ2-5	14	CASSPGRPLETQYF
TRBV4-1	TRBJ1-5	15	CASSQDRRYNQPQHF
TRBV5-8	TRBJ2-1	19	CASSFLRRGRETSYNEQFF
TRBV27	TRBJ2-7	15	CASSSINDYLYEQYF
TRBV9	TRBJ2-1	16	CASSVWVGSPSNEQFF
TRBV7-9	TRBJ2-7	14	CASSPRTGGSEQYF
TRBV10-1	TRBJ1-1	13	CASGQGVNTEAFF
TRBV7-9	TRBJ1-2	16	CASSLRRGKAEYGYTF
TRBV10-3	TRBJ2-1	13	CAISELGRDEQFF
TRBV27	TRBJ1-6	15	CASSYGTDYNSPLHF
TRBV5-5	TRBJ1-2	15	CASTPFYGADYGYTF
TRBV30	TRBJ1-5	16	CAWSVPSGVSNQPQHF
TRBV27	TRBJ2-3	18	CASSLQVWVEGGTDTQYF
TRBV27	TRBJ1-2	13	CASSLGPPNGYTF
TRBV9	TRBJ2-7	16	CASSEWASGSDYEQYF
TRBV7-6	TRBJ2-1	16	CASSLGWGIRGNEQFF
TRBV14	TRBJ2-7	14	CASSQVLAAYEQYF
TRBV19	TRBJ1-5	13	CASTTGGNQPQHF
TRBV10-3	TRBJ1-1	17	CAISEPGAGQMNTEAFF
TRBV28	TRBJ1-2	12	CASRRTNYGYTF
TRBV6-5	TRBJ2-1	14	CASSYGQGMGEQFF
TRBV11-3	TRBJ2-2	17	CASSLDARQENTGELFF
TRBV28	TRBJ2-2	15	CASSRDRAPTGELFF
TRBV28	TRBJ2-3	15	CASSFSSGDTDTQYF
TRBV7-9	TRBJ1-1	16	CASSAPRTGLNTEAFF
TRBV19	TRBJ2-2	14	CASSVNRGSGELFF
TRBV7-3	TRBJ2-1	15	CASSLLAGGLNEQFF
TRBV2	TRBJ2-3	16	CASSVGKRGRGDTQYF
TRBV28	TRBJ2-7	14	CASSFQDRTYEQYF
TRBV9	TRBJ2-1	15	CASSVRDFAYNEQFF
TRBV2	TRBJ2-3	18	CASSEGVGREGVTDTQYF
TRBV7-9	TRBJ1-1	15	CASSTIGGYNTEAFF
TRBV11-2	TRBJ1-1	14	CASSLAPTNTEAFF
TRBV5-4	TRBJ1-1	12	CASSLFNTEAFF
TRBV7-2	TRBJ2-1	14	CASSLEAVVNEQFF
TRBV7-8	TRBJ1-2	14	CASSEERLAYGYTF
TRBV19	TRBJ1-5	14	CASTERGINQPQHF
TRBV28	TRBJ1-5	15	CASSLLTGSNQPQHF
TRBV19	TRBJ2-7	18	CASSIMGGLAGAPHEQYF
TRBV5-1	TRBJ2-7	17	CASSLVSREGGSYEQYF
TRBV7-7	TRBJ2-1	16	CASSFQAGAPYNEQFF
TRBV29-1	TRBJ2-2	19	CSVEGARTSGRANTGELFF
TRBV28	TRBJ1-1	15	CASSIYRGGDTEAFF
TRBV4-1	TRBJ2-3	16	CASSQDRTAGGDTQYF
TRBV5-4	TRBJ1-1	17	CASSSRGQGIQGTEAFF
TRBV4-3	TRBJ2-1	17	CASSQDQGRLTYNEQFF
TRBV13	TRBJ2-1	15	CASSLWTSGRLEQFF
TRBV7-6	TRBJ2-7	14	CASSFGQGLYEQYF